This record covers a single TCR beta chain. This record comes from a study of T cells after yellow fever vaccination. A single record per CDR3 protein comes from TCRdb applying MiXCR to the 5' RACE reads. The sample carries roughly 310,000 distinct CDR3 sequences, approximately 3.8% recorded once. The V gene lost 1 base and the J gene lost 6 bases, with 18 bases spanning the gap. The CDR3 runs to 16 residues. CDR1 is SGHVS and CDR2 is FNYEAQ in the germline V gene. The specimen comprised PBMCs, sampled on the day of the yellow fever booster vaccination. The J gene is TRBJ1-1, the V gene TRBV7-6; a possible D gene is TRBD1 (6 bases). The clonotype originates from a man between 18 and 35 years old who received the YFV17D yellow fever vaccine. In DNA form, the CDR3 reads TGTGCCAGCAGCTTAGGCAAAGGCAGGGGAAAATCTGAAGCTTTCTTT. It is translated as CASSLGKGRGKSEAFF.